Below, 6 T cell receptor beta chains from the same sample are listed, as sequenced in a study of blood T cell repertoires in COVID-19. Profiled with immunoSEQ multiplex PCR; TCRdb holds only in-frame clones, not every one. The data show under 150,000 clones, 84% seen once. Sequencing used PBMCs or T cells enriched from blood (not recorded which). The receptors shown here come from a man aged 50-59 years in a cohort exposed to, infected with or recovered from COVID-19 (not recorded which).

The rearrangement joins TRBV19 to TRBJ1-5; D may be TRBD1 (6 bases). Trimming shortened V by 5 bases and J by 1 base, and 21 bases separated the two germline ends. Germline CDR1 LNHDA, CDR2 SQIVND (reference sequence). CDR3 length: 18 residues. The CDR3 nucleotides are TGTGCCAGTAGTCCCCGTTGGGGAGGGGGGTTGAGCAATCAGCCCCAGCATTTT. This encodes CASSPRWGGGLSNQPQHF. The variable domain in full, completed from reference TRBV19 and TRBJ1-5, reads DGGITQSPKYLFRKEGQNVTLSCEQNLNHDAMYWYRQDPGQGLRLIYYSQIVNDFQKGDIAEGYSVSREKKESFPLTVTSAQKNPTAFYLCASSPRWGGGLSNQPQHFGDGTRLSIL.

This chain links TRBV28 with TRBJ1-6; no firm D call. This CDR3 has 15 amino acids. Germline V gives CDR1 MDHEN, CDR2 SYDVKM. The germline V and J ends were trimmed by 2 bases and 7 bases, with 12 bases remaining between them. The CDR3 loop reads CASSLEAGGNSPLHF. The CDR3 DNA reads TGTGCCAGCAGTTTAGAGGCAGGAGGCAATTCACCCCTCCACTTT.

The V call is TRBV5-1, the J call TRBJ2-3; a possible D gene is TRBD2 (5 bases). Between the trimmed V and J ends, which lost 4 bases and 2 bases, there was a span of 8 bases. The CDR3 is 13 residues long. The germline V gene has CDR1 SGHRS and CDR2 YFSETQ. CDR3 in DNA: TGCGCCAGCAGCCGGGAACACACAGATACGCAGTATTTT. Its translation is CASSREHTDTQYF.

V usage is TRBV28 and J usage is TRBJ2-1; the match to TRBD1 covers 8 bases. This CDR3 comprises 14 residues. The germline V gene has CDR1 MDHEN and CDR2 SYDVKM. V lost 10 bases and J lost 3; bases outside the gene matches: 8. Here the CDR3 DNA reads TGTGCCACAGGAGGGACAGGAATCTACAATGAGCAGTTCTTC. Translation gives CATGGTGIYNEQFF.

The chain recombines TRBV27 with TRBJ2-1; no clear D gene. Germline V gene lookup returns CDR1 MNHEY and CDR2 SMNVEV (reference sequence). With 0 bases removed from V and 4 bases from J, the gap between germline ends came to 4 bases. The CDR3 loop spans 13 amino acids. The CDR3 loop is CASSLSVYNEQFF. The CDR3 DNA follows: TGTGCCAGCAGTTTATCCGTGTACAATGAGCAGTTCTTC.

The rearrangement uses TRBV5-1 and TRBJ1-5; D call uncertain. The CDR3 runs to 15 residues. Between the trimmed V and J ends, which lost 0 bases and 4 bases, there was a span of 11 bases. Germline lookup yields CDR1 SGHRS and CDR2 YFSETQ. The CDR3 DNA reads TGCGCCAGCAGCTTGGACGGGGTTTCGAATCAGCCCCAGCATTTT. Translated: CASSLDGVSNQPQHF.